Below are 5 T cell receptor beta chains sequenced from a single sample in a study of blood T cell repertoires in COVID-19. Method: immunoSEQ multiplex PCR; TCRdb's copy keeps in-frame clones and lacks some. The table shows more than 150,000 clones, with around 87% occurring only once. Sequencing was performed on peripheral blood. Receptor source: a man aged 35-49 years with active or convalescent COVID-19.

The chain uses TRBV5-1 and TRBJ1-2; D remains ambiguous. In germline, CDR1 is SGHRS, CDR2 YFSETQ. The ends were cut back, 0 bases at V and 8 bases at J, with 8 bases in the middle. The CDR3 loop spans 12 amino acids. CDR3 region: CASSLDRRGYTF. The CDR3 coding sequence is TGCGCCAGCAGCTTGGACCGGCGGGGCTACACCTTC.

The V and J genes are TRBV13 and TRBJ2-1; TRBD2 matches at 13 bases. The germline gives CDR1 PRHDT, CDR2 FYEKMQ (reference sequence). CDR3 length equals 17 residues. The trim removed 5 bases at V and 6 bases at J, leaving 10 bases unmatched. The CDR3, as DNA: TGTGCCAGCAGCAAAACCGGACTAGCGGGGGTTACCAATGAGCAGTTCTTC. This sequence encodes CASSKTGLAGVTNEQFF.

The chain carries TRBV18 and TRBJ2-3; 7 nucleotides agree with TRBD1. Per the germline V gene, CDR1 is KGHSH and CDR2 is LQKENI. The CDR3 is 15 amino acids. V gave up 2 bases and J gave up 2 bases; unmatched junction bases: 4. The CDR3 DNA sequence: TGTGCCAGCTCACCAAAGACAGGGACCACAGATACGCAGTATTTT. Protein product: CASSPKTGTTDTQYF.

The CDR3 spells CASSPGRTGGNEQFF. DNA of the CDR3: TGTGCCAGCTCACCAGGCCGGACAGGGGGCAATGAGCAGTTCTTC. V gene TRBV18 combines with J gene TRBJ2-1, with 10 bases identical to TRBD1. V shed 2 bases and J 6 bases; nucleotides not matched to a gene: 4. CDR3 length equals 15 residues. The germline V gene encodes CDR1 KGHSH and CDR2 LQKENI. The entire variable domain, with the rest obtained from reference TRBV18 and TRBJ2-1, is as follows: NAGVMQNPRHLVRRRGQEARLRCSPMKGHSHVYWYRQLPEEGLKFMVYLQKENIIDESGMPKERFSAEFPKEGPSILRIQQVVRGDSAAYFCASSPGRTGGNEQFFGPGTRLTVL.

This chain connects TRBV18 to TRBJ1-2; D unresolved. The CDR3 is 13 amino acids. Trimming removed 3 bases at V and 6 bases at J, with 11 bases between. Germline V gene sequence: CDR1 KGHSH, CDR2 LQKENI. The CDR3 bases are TGTGCCAGCTCACCGGCCCTTCTGGATGGCTACACCTTC. Amino acid sequence: CASSPALLDGYTF.